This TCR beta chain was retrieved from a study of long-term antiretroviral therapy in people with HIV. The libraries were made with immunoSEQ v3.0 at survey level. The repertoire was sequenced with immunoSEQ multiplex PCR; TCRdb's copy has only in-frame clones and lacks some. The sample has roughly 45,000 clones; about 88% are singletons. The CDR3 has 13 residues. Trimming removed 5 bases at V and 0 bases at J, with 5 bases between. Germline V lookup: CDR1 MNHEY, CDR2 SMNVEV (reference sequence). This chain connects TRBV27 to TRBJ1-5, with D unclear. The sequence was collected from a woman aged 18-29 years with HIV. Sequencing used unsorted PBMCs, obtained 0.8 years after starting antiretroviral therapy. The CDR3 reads CASSQFSNQPQHF. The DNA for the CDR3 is TGTGCCAGCAGTCAGTTTAGCAATCAGCCCCAGCATTTT.